This TCR beta chain was obtained from a study of blood T cell repertoires in COVID-19. Sequencing used immunoSEQ multiplex PCR; TCRdb keeps in-frame clones, though not all of them. The sample carries around 75,000 clones, around 80% recorded once. The length of the CDR3 is 15 residues. The V gene's germline CDR1 is SGHRS and CDR2 YFSETQ. Trimming removed 0 bases from V and 6 bases from J, with 13 bases in between. The sample taken for sequencing was peripheral blood. The sequence was obtained from a man between 50 and 59 years old with COVID-19, enrolled during active disease. The J gene is TRBJ2-1, the V gene TRBV5-1; tentatively, D is TRBD1 (6 bases). The CDR3 DNA reads as TGCGCCAGCAGCTTGGATTCAGGGGCAGGCAATGAGCAGTTCTTC. Protein: CASSLDSGAGNEQFF.